Listed here are 24 T cell receptor beta chains from one sample, sequenced in a study of shared clonotypes between healthy human individuals. The method was immunoSEQ multiplex PCR; TCRdb's version includes in-frame clones alone and lacks a portion of them. The sample lists about 470,000 clones; around 75% were seen once. The sequenced material came from PBMCs. These receptors all stem from a woman in her thirties or forties in good health. Some clones in this sample may be carry-over from other donors' samples.

This rearrangement joins TRBV19 to TRBJ2-7; no reliable D call. The V gene lost 6 bases and the J gene lost 2 bases, with 11 bases spanning the gap. CDR1 and CDR2 from the germline V gene are LNHDA and SQIVND (reference sequence). CDR3 length equals 13 residues. The CDR3 coding sequence is TGTGCCAGTAGGACGGACCAGACCTACGAGCAGTACTTC. Amino acids: CASRTDQTYEQYF.

V and J are TRBV10-1 and TRBJ1-1, with TRBD1 as a possible D gene (6 bases). Germline V gives CDR1 WNHNN, CDR2 SYGVQD (reference sequence). V lost 2 bases to trimming and J lost 0 bases, with 13 bases between them. The CDR3 has 16 residues. The CDR3 bases are TGCGCCAGCAGTGAGCGGACAGTCGCTTTGAACACTGAAGCTTTCTTT. Translating gives CASSERTVALNTEAFF.

The chain couples TRBV29-1 to TRBJ1-1; D not certain. Trimming removed 4 bases at V and 4 bases at J, with 19 bases between. The CDR3 spans 15 residues. The germline CDR1 and CDR2 sequences are SQVTM and ANQGSEA. The CDR3 reads CSVVVIPSYGTEAFF. The CDR3 bases are TGCAGCGTTGTAGTAATACCCAGTTACGGCACTGAAGCTTTCTTT.

Here the CDR3 DNA reads TGTGCCAGCAGTTTACTCACTACCGTTGGCGAGCAGTACTTC. This sequence encodes CASSLLTTVGEQYF. The chain has TRBV27 and TRBJ2-7; D not resolved. The CDR3 loop spans 14 amino acids. The ends were cut back, 2 bases at V and 6 bases at J, with 14 bases in the middle. Germline loops: CDR1 MNHEY, CDR2 SMNVEV (reference sequence).

The J gene is TRBJ2-3, the V gene TRBV2; TRBD1 matches 7 bases. The CDR3 has 13 amino acids. The junction had 6 bases not matched to a gene; V was cut back by 3 bases and J by 9 bases. Germline-derived CDR1 and CDR2 are SNHLY and FYNNEI. The CDR3 spells CASSDTGAATQYF. The CDR3 DNA follows: TGTGCCAGCAGTGATACAGGGGCAGCAACGCAGTATTTT.

The J gene is TRBJ2-3, the V gene TRBV4-1, with 10 bases fitting TRBD2. The V and J ends lost 1 base and 0 bases, in that order; junction bases with no gene match: 10. The CDR3 is 19 amino acids. Germline values: CDR1 MGHRA, CDR2 YSYEKL. Here the CDR3 DNA reads TGCGCCAGCAGCCAAGGAAGGGCTAGCGGGAGACTCAGCACAGATACGCAGTATTTT. The encoded protein is CASSQGRASGRLSTDTQYF.

In its sample, this clone was seen once. The rearrangement uses TRBV6-1 and TRBJ2-7; TRBD2 agrees at 9 bases. V dropped 10 bases and J dropped 6; count of bases not matched to a gene: 7. Germline-derived CDR1 and CDR2 are MNHNS and SASEGT. The CDR3 length is 12 residues. CDR3 bases: TGTGCCATAGCGGGGGCAGGCCTCGAGCAGTACTTC. Translation gives CAIAGAGLEQYF.

The chain carries TRBV28 and TRBJ1-6, with TRBD1 matching over 8 bases. This CDR3 comprises 15 residues. The V gene end was trimmed by 1 base and the J gene end by 5 bases; junction bases not matched to a gene: 1. In germline, CDR1 is MDHEN, CDR2 SYDVKM. The CDR3 coding sequence is TGTGCCAGCAGTTTATCGGACAGGGATAATTCACCCCTCCACTTT. Its protein is CASSLSDRDNSPLHF.

The CDR3, as DNA: TGTGCCATCAGTGAGGCAGGTGTTGGCAATCAGCCCCAGCATTTT. Its translation: CAISEAGVGNQPQHF. V gene TRBV10-3 combines with J gene TRBJ1-5, with D hard to call. Per germline, CDR1 ENHRY and CDR2 SYGVKD. The CDR3 spans 15 residues. V was trimmed by 2 bases and J by 2 bases, leaving 10 bases between them.

The CDR3 DNA sequence: TGTGCCAGCAGTACACCACAGGGGGCGAAGGGCAAAAACATTCAGTACTTC. Translating gives CASSTPQGAKGKNIQYF. The rearrangement joins TRBV27 to TRBJ2-4; 9 nucleotides agree with TRBD1. V lost 5 bases and J lost 3; bases outside the gene matches: 11. Germline lookup yields CDR1 MNHEY and CDR2 SMNVEV (reference sequence). The CDR3 contains 17 residues.

The V call is TRBV5-1, the J call TRBJ2-1; no firm D call. V dropped 4 bases and J dropped 5 bases, with 13 bases sitting between them. CDR1 and CDR2 from the germline V gene are SGHRS and YFSETQ. The CDR3 covers 14 residues. CDR3 residues: CASSPQSANNEQFF. The CDR3 DNA reads TGCGCCAGCAGCCCGCAGTCCGCGAACAATGAGCAGTTCTTC.

This chain joins TRBV27 and TRBJ1-4; D perhaps matches TRBD1 (6 bases). Trimming took off 6 bases at V and 4 bases at J, with 18 bases between the two ends. The germline CDR1 and CDR2 sequences are MNHEY and SMNVEV (reference sequence). The CDR3 extends over 16 amino acids. CDR3 loop: CASRPFPTRGNEKLFF. In DNA, the CDR3 is TGTGCCAGCAGACCTTTTCCCACCAGGGGTAATGAAAAACTGTTTTTT.

The chain carries TRBV11-2 and TRBJ2-7; D may correspond to TRBD1 or TRBD2 (5 bases each). This CDR3 is 13 amino acids long. The V end was cut by 3 bases, the J end by 6 bases, with 12 bases between. Germline V gene data show CDR1 as SGHAT and CDR2 as FQNNGV. The chain's CDR3 is CASSFRGRGEQYF. The CDR3 DNA follows: TGTGCCAGCAGCTTCCGGGGAAGGGGCGAGCAGTACTTC.

The chain recombines TRBV5-1 with TRBJ1-5, with 8 nucleotides matching TRBD1. Germline trimming cut 5 bases from V and 6 bases from J; bases unmatched to any gene: 10. The CDR3 extends over 15 amino acids. Germline V gene lookup returns CDR1 SGHRS and CDR2 YFSETQ. CDR3 sequence reads: CASSLSGGEGQPQHF. The CDR3 nucleotides read TGCGCCAGCAGTCTATCAGGGGGCGAAGGTCAGCCCCAGCATTTT.

This clone was observed a few times. This chain links TRBV28 with TRBJ1-1, with TRBD1 matching 10 bases. The CDR3 has 15 residues. CDR1 MDHEN and CDR2 SYDVKM come from the germline V gene. The J segment lost 5 bases and the V segment lost 6 bases, leaving 9 bases of the junction unmatched. The CDR3 sequence is CASRGGTGVRTEAFF. CDR3 DNA sequence: TGTGCCAGCAGAGGAGGGACAGGGGTTCGGACTGAAGCTTTCTTT.

This clone has a count of ten or more. This rearrangement joins TRBV30 to TRBJ2-5; no firm D call. The better agreement between TRBJ2-7 and the DNA end casts doubt on the J call. The length of the CDR3 is 12 residues. Germline V gene lookup returns CDR1 GTSNPN and CDR2 SVGIG (reference sequence). CDR3 nucleotide sequence: TGTGCCTGGTCGCAGGACCGCTACGAGCAGTACTTC. Translating it yields CAWSQDRYEQYF.

V usage is TRBV7-2 and J usage is TRBJ1-1; no clear D. CDR1 SGHTA and CDR2 FQGNSA come from the germline V gene. The CDR3 contains 14 residues. Between the trimmed V and J ends, which lost 2 bases and 1 base, there was a span of 8 bases. The CDR3 loop reads CASSLLGENTEAFF. CDR3 bases: TGTGCCAGCAGCTTACTGGGAGAGAACACTGAAGCTTTCTTT. The complete variable domain, with remaining parts taken from reference TRBV7-2 and TRBJ1-1, reads GAGVSQSPSNKVTEKGKDVELRCDPISGHTALYWYRQSLGQGLEFLIYFQGNSAPDKSGLPSDRFSAERTGGSVSTLTIQRTQQEDSAVYLCASSLLGENTEAFFGQGTRLTVV.

The table lists this clone with many counts. This chain links TRBV28 with TRBJ1-5, with no clear D. V was cut by 3 bases and J by 5 bases, with 11 bases left in between. CDR1 and CDR2 (germline): MDHEN, SYDVKM. The CDR3 runs to 14 residues. Written as DNA, the CDR3 is TGTGCCAGCAGTTTCTTTCGGAATCATCAGCCCCAGCATTTT. Its translation: CASSFFRNHQPQHF.

The J gene is TRBJ1-4, the V gene TRBV7-2; D is unresolved. V dropped 2 bases and J dropped 8 bases, with 21 bases sitting between them. Germline V gene sequence: CDR1 SGHTA, CDR2 FQGNSA. There are 17 residues in the CDR3. This CDR3 is CASSLPVFEGSGEKLFF. CDR3 bases: TGTGCCAGCAGCTTACCCGTTTTCGAAGGGAGTGGAGAAAAACTGTTTTTT.

The chain is built from TRBV16 and TRBJ2-7; 7 bases match TRBD2. Germline CDR1 is KGHSY and CDR2 is FQNENV. This CDR3 region has 16 residues. With 4 bases clipped from V and 4 bases from J, the junction kept 13 bases outside the gene matches. This CDR3 is CASSRPSGTTLYEQYF. DNA of the CDR3: TGTGCCAGCAGCCGCCCATCGGGGACTACCCTTTACGAGCAGTACTTC.

The chain is built from TRBV27 and TRBJ2-7; D perhaps matches TRBD2 (5 bases). The V end lost 5 bases, the J end lost 6 bases, and 14 bases lay between the germline ends. CDR1 and CDR2 (germline): MNHEY, SMNVEV (reference sequence). This CDR3 spans 13 amino acids. The CDR3 DNA is TGTGCCAGCAGTCCGTCGTCCCGGGGCGAGCAGTACTTC. This gives the protein CASSPSSRGEQYF.

V gene TRBV9 combines with J gene TRBJ1-2; D is ambiguous. The V gene's germline CDR1 is SGDLS and CDR2 YYNGEE. The CDR3 runs to 13 residues. Trimming stripped 0 bases from V and 8 bases from J, with 11 bases between. The CDR3 DNA follows: TGTGCCAGCAGCGTAGGAGGGATTGGAGGCTACACCTTC. Amino acid sequence: CASSVGGIGGYTF.

This clone was found a few times. Germline and junction disagree at one end, which may indicate a read error. The chain links TRBV6-1 to TRBJ2-2, with 8 bases lining up with TRBD1. CDR3 length equals 17 residues. From germline, CDR1 is MNHNS and CDR2 SASEGT. The CDR3 DNA reads TGTGCCAGCAGTGAAGCGCTTGGGGACAGGAACAGCGGGGAGCTGTTTTTT. Protein product: CASSEALGDRNSGELFF.

The genes are TRBV9 and TRBJ2-1; unclear D gene. The CDR3 has 14 amino acids. Germline V lookup: CDR1 SGDLS, CDR2 YYNGEE. The germline V and J ends were trimmed by 3 bases and 1 base, with 8 bases remaining between them. The CDR3 DNA sequence: TGTGCCAGCAGCGCCGAGGCTTCCTACAATGAGCAGTTCTTC. Protein product: CASSAEASYNEQFF.